The 11 T cell receptor beta chains below all came from one sample that was sequenced in a study of cytomegalovirus exposure and HLA in healthy donors. 13 Jbeta primers and 60 Vbeta primers were used for the PCR. Generated by immunoSEQ multiplex PCR, the TCRdb table keeps only in-frame clones and is missing some. In the table there are around 190,000 clones, roughly 86% of which are singletons. Material for sequencing was PBMCs. Source of these receptors: a woman aged 18-29 years in good health and CMV-seronegative.

The chain uses TRBV18 and TRBJ1-1; tentatively, D is TRBD1 (5 bases). This CDR3 contains 13 residues. Trimming shortened V by 0 bases and J by 4 bases, and 6 bases separated the two germline ends. Per the germline V gene, CDR1 is KGHSH and CDR2 is LQKENI. The CDR3 loop reads CASSPPQGTEAFF. In nucleotides, the CDR3 is TGTGCCAGCTCACCACCGCAGGGCACTGAAGCTTTCTTT.

This clone was recorded a few times. The CDR3 spells CASSVVTDTQYF. DNA for the CDR3: TGTGCCAGCAGCGTAGTAACAGATACGCAGTATTTT. The gene calls are TRBV9 and TRBJ2-3; D is unresolved. Germline-derived CDR1 and CDR2 are SGDLS and YYNGEE. The V end lost 0 bases, the J end lost 3 bases, and 2 bases lay between the germline ends. This CDR3 spans 12 amino acids.

This clone was seen once. This chain links TRBV7-2 with TRBJ1-5; 7 nucleotides agree with TRBD1. CDR1 SGHTA and CDR2 FQGNSA come from the germline V gene. The length of the CDR3 is 15 residues. V gave up 1 base and J gave up 0 bases; unmatched junction bases: 0. CDR3 coding DNA: TGTGCCAGCAGCTTAGACAGGGGTAGCAATCAGCCCCAGCATTTT. Residues: CASSLDRGSNQPQHF.

CDR3: CASSMSSRVRTDTQYF. In nucleotides, the CDR3 is TGTGCCAGTAGTATGTCTTCCCGAGTTCGCACAGATACGCAGTATTTT. The chain employs TRBV19 and TRBJ2-3; D gene unclear. Germline V gives CDR1 LNHDA, CDR2 SQIVND (reference sequence). Trimming removed 3 bases at V and 1 base at J, with 14 bases between. The CDR3 runs 16 residues. The variable domain in full, with the rest retrieved from reference TRBV19 and TRBJ2-3, is DGGITQSPKYLFRKEGQNVTLSCEQNLNHDAMYWYRQDPGQGLRLIYYSQIVNDFQKGDIAEGYSVSREKKESFPLTVTSAQKNPTAFYLCASSMSSRVRTDTQYFGPGTRLTVL.

J is TRBJ2-5 and V is TRBV29-1; 8 nucleotides align to TRBD2. In germline, CDR1 is SQVTM, CDR2 ANQGSEA. The CDR3 is 14 amino acids. The J segment lost 9 bases and the V segment lost 7 bases, leaving 16 bases of the junction unmatched. The CDR3 sequence: CSARRGEAGVPQYF. For the CDR3, the DNA is TGCAGCGCCCGTCGGGGGGAAGCGGGAGTGCCCCAGTACTTC.

This clone has more than one count but fewer than ten. V is TRBV10-3 and J is TRBJ2-2; unclear D gene. The V and J ends lost 2 bases and 0 bases respectively, with 7 bases between them. The CDR3 consists of 15 residues. CDR1 and CDR2 from the germline V gene are ENHRY and SYGVKD. In DNA, the CDR3 is TGTGCCATCAGTGAGGTTAATCCGAACACCGGGGAGCTGTTTTTT. It codes for CAISEVNPNTGELFF.

This clone has a single count. V and J are TRBV27 and TRBJ1-5; D is possibly TRBD1 (5 bases). Trimming left V 3 bases short and J 4 bases short, with 13 bases between. The CDR3 totals 15 residues. Germline values: CDR1 MNHEY, CDR2 SMNVEV (reference sequence). The CDR3 coding sequence is TGTGCCAGCAGTTTCAAAGTGGGGCGAAATCAGCCCCAGCATTTT. As protein: CASSFKVGRNQPQHF.

The chain has TRBV5-1 and TRBJ2-5, with 10 bases fitting TRBD1. The V and J ends lost 4 bases and 2 bases, in that order; junction bases with no gene match: 5. CDR1 is SGHRS, CDR2 YFSETQ, per germline. The CDR3 length is 15 residues. As DNA, the CDR3 is TGCGCCAGCAGCCCGGGACAGGGGTTTCAAGAGACCCAGTACTTC. Translation: CASSPGQGFQETQYF.

V and J are TRBV19 and TRBJ2-2, with unresolved D. The CDR3 covers 16 residues. Germline CDR1 is LNHDA and CDR2 is SQIVND (reference sequence). Trimming took 1 base from V and 3 from J, leaving 12 bases between them. The CDR3 loop is CASSIGFQIHTGELFF. The CDR3 region has the DNA TGTGCCAGTAGTATAGGATTCCAGATTCACACCGGGGAGCTGTTTTTT.

The chain has TRBV9 and TRBJ2-2, with D tentatively TRBD2 (5 bases). This CDR3 region has 16 residues. Trimming removed 3 bases at V and 0 bases at J, with 12 bases between. Germline values: CDR1 SGDLS, CDR2 YYNGEE. Here the CDR3 reads CASSAFSAANTGELFF. The CDR3 DNA reads as TGTGCCAGCAGCGCTTTTAGCGCCGCGAACACCGGGGAGCTGTTTTTT.

The CDR3 nucleotides read TGTGCCAGCAGCGTGACAGGGCAGAACACTGAAGCTTTCTTT. Translating it yields CASSVTGQNTEAFF. The chain combines TRBV9 with TRBJ1-1; 7 nucleotides align to TRBD1. The CDR3 has 14 residues. Trimming cost V 2 bases and J 1 base; bases outside gene matches: 2. CDR1 is SGDLS and CDR2 is YYNGEE in the germline V gene.